This T cell receptor beta chain appears in the sequencing data of a study of T cell repertoires in aging, cancer and after chemotherapy (dated by TCRdb to about 2019). The study in broad terms: Donors were distributed across six age groups ranging from 30 or younger to 70 or older, with at least three individuals included per group. A cohort of 200 to 250 cancer patients (approximately 91 with hematological and 110 to 140 with solid cancers) was assembled, and approximately 97 healthy donors were included as a reference group. Peripheral blood TCR beta repertoires from healthy donors and cancer patients were profiled to examine immunoaging and T cell reconstitution after chemotherapy. In total, the full dataset held millions of TCR reads. In the hematological group, paired pre- and post-chemotherapy samples were obtained from chronic lymphocytic leukemia patients treated with fludarabine- or bendamustine-based regimens.

The germline V gene encodes CDR1 SGHKS and CDR2 YYEKEE (reference sequence). Deletion took 4 bases off V and 4 bases off J, with a span of 14 bases between the germline ends. The CDR3 measures 14 amino acids from cysteine to phenylalanine. Just the 42-base CDR3 DNA is kept, in frame starting at base 1. Genomic DNA extracted from peripheral blood, rather than sorted cells or RNA, was used as the source for amplification of TCR beta rearrangements. Rearranged TRB sequences spanning V, D and J segments were amplified by multiplex touch-down PCR using a mixed TRB-A/B primer pool. Two consecutive PCR reactions with Phusion HS II polymerase added Illumina adapters and sample indices to the amplicons. Amplicons were gel-purified with the NucleoSpin Gel and PCR Clean-up kit, then checked with Qubit and an Agilent 2100 Bioanalyzer. Sequencing of the libraries was done on an Illumina MiSeq with paired-end, single-indexed 600-cycle runs. Concerning the study's data processing: MiXCR versions 2.12 and 3.0.5 were used to process the TRB sequences. Each unique CDR3 nucleotide sequence was counted as one clone, and only productive sequences with at least two reads were retained. The repertoire metrics were Shannon diversity, evenness, clonality (calculated as one minus evenness), and diversity profiles parameterized by alpha from 0 to 5. The IGoR algorithm was used to calculate generation probabilities of clones in the paired pre- and post-chemotherapy samples. The public reads were quality trimmed at Q25 with fastp and then assembled into clones with MiXCR by TCRdb, keeping productive beta chains. Identical CDR3 proteins give one entry, which carries the most common genes and DNA. The V and J calls reflect TCRdb's pipeline rather than the authors' work. The sample contains approximately 5,900 distinct CDR3 sequences, 21% of them found a single time. The top ten constitute approximately 2.7% of the sample.

Overall study results and their limits: It was noted by the authors that conclusions about immunological memory after chemotherapy cannot be drawn from the repertoire data. Hematological cancer patients had infiltration of lymphoid organs, and this infiltration may itself impair thymic emigration or peripheral T cell expansion. In healthy donors, the drop in TCR diversity with age came mainly from a loss of richness, whereas in cancer patients a loss of evenness also played a part. Significantly lower blood TCR diversity and higher clonality were observed in untreated patients with hematological or solid cancers than in age-matched healthy donors. Median generation probability increased over the chemotherapy interval in both cancer cohorts, suggesting repertoire reconstitution through rebound thymic output.

This clonotype registers as medium-sized (0.01 to 0.1%) within its sample. It has no known antigen specificity. Base-call qualities are not available, and no considerably larger clone is one nucleotide away. The clonotype was recovered from a human donor with a blood cancer. Sequences were obtained from blood. Here the chain combines TRBV5-5 and TRBJ1-1, with no reliable assignment of the D segment. In nucleotides, the sequence is TGTGCCAGCAGCCCGACCACGGGATCCACTGAAGCTTTCTTT. Translated, it gives CASSPTTGSTEAFF.